These T cell receptor beta chains were read from a single sample in a study of blood T cells in healthy people across ages. TCRdb ran MiXCR on the 5' RACE reads and lists one entry per CDR3 protein. The table lists approximately 760,000 distinct CDR3 sequences, 25% of them singletons. This same sample was also taken into another study, of T cells of mothers and their children.

Sequenced: blood. These receptors were collected from a boy under 18 in good health. Both conserved end residues are part of each CDR3. The D gene is left open where the match is weak. Size tells how often a clone was seen (once, few, many) or the class of an expanded clone, and some rows leave it out.

J gene,clone size,V gene,D gene,CDR3 DNA,CDR3 protein
TRBJ1-2,.,TRBV29-1,TRBD1,TGCAGCGTAGAAGAGGGACAGGGAGATGGCTACACCTTC,CSVEEGQGDGYTF
TRBJ2-5,.,TRBV7-2,.,TGTGCCAGCAGTCGAACAGGGAGTCAAGAGACCCGGTACTTC,CASSRTGSQETRYF
TRBJ2-1,.,TRBV12-3/TRBV12-4,TRBD2,TGTGCCAGCAGTTCCAGCGGGAAATACAATGAGCAGTTCTTC,CASSSSGKYNEQFF
TRBJ1-1,few,TRBV29-1,.,TGCAGCGTTGAAGATGCGGGGGGAAAAGCTTTCTTT,CSVEDAGGKAFF
TRBJ2-5,.,TRBV7-9,TRBD2,TGTGCCAGCAGCTTAAGTCTAGCGGGACTGGGAGAAGAGACCCAGTACTTC,CASSLSLAGLGEETQYF
TRBJ2-4,.,TRBV7-2,TRBD2,TGTGCCAGCAGCGCCCTGGGTGTGGGACTAGCAGGAAACATTCAGTACTTC,CASSALGVGLAGNIQYF
TRBJ1-3,few,TRBV20-1,.,TGCAGTGCTAGAGAGGCAGGTTGGTCTGGAAACACCATATATTTT,CSAREAGWSGNTIYF
TRBJ2-7,.,TRBV11-2,.,TGTGCCAGCAGCTTCCATGGTAGCTCCTACGAGCAGTACTTC,CASSFHGSSYEQYF
TRBJ2-7,few,TRBV7-9,.,TGTGCCAGCAGCTTATCGTGGGGTCCACCCTCCTACGAGCAGTACTTC,CASSLSWGPPSYEQYF
TRBJ2-2,.,TRBV12-3/TRBV12-4,.,TGTGCCAGCAGCCTGGACAGAGTGAACACCGGGGAGCTGTTTTTT,CASSLDRVNTGELFF
TRBJ2-5,many,TRBV5-1,TRBD1,TGTGCCAGCAGCTTGGACAGGGAGACCCAGTACTTC,CASSLDRETQYF
TRBJ2-1,many,TRBV20-1,TRBD2,TGCAGTGCTAGAGATGAGGGAAAACTAGCGGGGTCCTACAATGAGCAGTTCTTC,CSARDEGKLAGSYNEQFF
TRBJ1-2,.,TRBV15,TRBD1,TGTGCCACCAGCAGAATTCCCCCGGGACAGGGGGACTATGGCTACACCTTC,CATSRIPPGQGDYGYTF
TRBJ1-1,few,TRBV29-1,.,TGCAGCGTTGTAGAGCTTACCACTGAAGCTTTCTTT,CSVVELTTEAFF
TRBJ2-5,.,TRBV27,.,TGTGCCAGCAGTTGGGCGTACCAAGAGACCCAGTACTTC,CASSWAYQETQYF
TRBJ2-7,.,TRBV4-1,TRBD2,TGCGCCAGCAGCCCCTCGGTAGCGGGGTACGAGCAGTACTTC,CASSPSVAGYEQYF
TRBJ2-7,.,TRBV2,.,TGTGCCAGCAGCTTCCAGGAGGGGCGCGACGAGCAGTACTTC,CASSFQEGRDEQYF
TRBJ2-5,few,TRBV28,TRBD1,TGTGCCAGCATCCCGGGACAGGGGGCTTTGCAGGAGACCCAGTACTTC,CASIPGQGALQETQYF
TRBJ2-7,.,TRBV3-1,.,TGTGCCAGCAGCCAAGGTACCAGGGGATGGAACGAGCAGTACTTC,CASSQGTRGWNEQYF
TRBJ1-4,.,TRBV25-1,.,TGTGCCAACAGTGAACCTCTGCGGGAAAAACTGTTTTTT,CANSEPLREKLFF
TRBJ2-1,few,TRBV7-2,TRBD2,TGTGCCAGCAGCTTAGATGGGACTAGCGGATACAATGAGCAGTTCTTC,CASSLDGTSGYNEQFF
TRBJ2-5,.,TRBV5-1,TRBD2,TGCGCCAGCAGCACACTAGCGGGAGAAGAGATCCAGTACTTC,CASSTLAGEEIQYF
TRBJ2-5,few,TRBV20-1,.,TGCAGTGCGAGGGCCGCAGAAGAGACCCAGTACTTC,CSARAAEETQYF